The present T cell receptor (beta chain) was sequenced within a study of cytomegalovirus exposure and HLA in healthy donors. The J segment lost 3 bases and the V segment lost 4 bases, leaving 6 bases of the junction unmatched. The germline CDR1 and CDR2 sequences are SGHTA and FQGNSA. The length of the CDR3 is 17 residues. As concerns this clone: What it binds is not known.

Points from the study as a whole: Specificity of a few CMV-associated chains for CMV antigens was verified in vitro.

This PCR relied on a set of 60 Vbeta primers and 13 Jbeta primers. Some clones are missing from TCRdb's copy, which holds only in-frame ones; the method was immunoSEQ multiplex PCR. In the table there are roughly 120,000 clones, roughly 81% of which are singletons. This clonotype was sampled from a woman aged 25 to 45 in good health and CMV-seronegative. The chain carries TRBV7-2 and TRBJ2-5, with 15 bases aligning to TRBD2. Input material: PBMCs. CDR3 nucleotide sequence: TGTGCCAGCAGCTCTCCGGGACTAGCGGGAGGAAAAGAGACCCAGTACTTC. This codes for CASSSPGLAGGKETQYF.